What follows are 30 T cell receptor beta chains derived from one specimen sequenced in a study of T cells in Graves' hyperthyroidism and ophthalmopathy. The investigators amplified TCR beta CDR3 regions from RNA transcripts. During a first-round RT-PCR of the TCR CDR3, the HTBI primer set was used. TCRdb itself ran the multiplex PCR reads through MiXCR, one entry per CDR3 protein. The data show hundreds of thousands of distinct CDR3 sequences, roughly 15% seen once. The sample consisted of blood. The origin of the receptors is a woman aged 45-65 years with Graves' ophthalmopathy.

This clonotype was seen repeatedly, ten times or more. This chain joins TRBV30 and TRBJ1-1, with 9 bases identical to TRBD1. Germline V gives CDR1 GTSNPN, CDR2 SVGIG (reference sequence). The CDR3 is 14 residues long. The ends lost 4 bases at V and 1 base at J; junction bases unmatched: 4. The DNA of the CDR3 is TGTGCCTGGACCCCGGGACAGGGGAACACTGAAGCTTTCTTT. Protein product: CAWTPGQGNTEAFF.

As concerns this clonotype: A much larger clone lies one base from this, so it may be a read error. The chain employs TRBV28 and TRBJ1-5; no definite D call. Deletions cut 5 bases from V and 3 bases from J, with 5 bases between. Germline V gives CDR1 MDHEN, CDR2 SYDVKM. There are 12 residues in the CDR3. CDR3 in amino acids: CASSDINQPQHF. The DNA of the CDR3 is TGTGCCAGCAGTGACATCAATCAGCCCCAGCATTTT.

The chain couples TRBV9 to TRBJ1-3, with 8 positions matching TRBD1. Germline trimming cut 3 bases from V and 2 bases from J; bases unmatched to any gene: 1. The germline V gene encodes CDR1 SGDLS and CDR2 YYNGEE. This CDR3 comprises 14 residues. The CDR3: CASSEQGAGNTIYF. The DNA of the CDR3 is TGTGCCAGCAGCGAACAGGGGGCTGGAAACACCATATATTTT.

This clonotype occurred many times. This chain uses TRBV7-9 with TRBJ1-1, with 8 bases identical to TRBD1. Germline CDR1 and CDR2: SEHNR and FQNEAQ (reference sequence). The CDR3 runs to 16 residues. The trim removed 5 bases at V and 0 bases at J, leaving 8 bases unmatched. CDR3 region: CASSPRTGPMNTEAFF. The CDR3 DNA reads as TGTGCCAGCAGCCCAAGGACAGGGCCCATGAACACTGAAGCTTTCTTT.

This clonotype came up a few times. The rearrangement joins TRBV9 to TRBJ2-7, with D tentatively TRBD1 (5 bases). The CDR3 extends over 14 amino acids. V gave up 0 bases and J gave up 4 bases, with 11 bases separating them. The V gene's germline CDR1 is SGDLS and CDR2 YYNGEE. Here the CDR3 reads CASSVGGLGYEQYF. The CDR3 region has the DNA TGTGCCAGCAGCGTAGGGGGCCTCGGGTACGAGCAGTACTTC.

The chain employs TRBV11-2 and TRBJ1-2, with 7 bases identical to TRBD1. Germline CDR1 and CDR2: SGHAT and FQNNGV. The length of the CDR3 is 19 residues. The V gene end was trimmed by 5 bases and the J gene end by 6 bases; junction bases not matched to a gene: 24. CDR3 region: CASSIYNPGQHFGHHGYTF. The CDR3 DNA follows: TGTGCCAGCAGCATTTACAACCCGGGACAGCATTTTGGGCATCATGGCTACACCTTC.

In regard to this clonotype: The final CDR3 position lacks the conserved phenylalanine or tryptophan, pointing to a likely read error. The chain recombines TRBV12-3 or TRBV12-4 with TRBJ2-5, with TRBD2 matching 10 bases. This CDR3 region has 15 residues. The CDR3 DNA follows: TGTGCCAGCAGATTAGCGGGAGGCCCCCAAGAGACCCAGTACCTC. It specifies CASRLAGGPQETQYL.

This clonotype was counted many times. The chain joins TRBV6-1 to TRBJ2-3; TRBD2 matches 9 bases. The germline V gene encodes CDR1 MNHNS and CDR2 SASEGT. The V gene end was trimmed by 6 bases and the J gene end by 0 bases; junction bases not matched to a gene: 7. The CDR3 runs 16 residues. As DNA, the CDR3 is TGTGCCAGCAGCACGACTAGCGGCTCTAGCACAGATACGCAGTATTTT. Its protein is CASSTTSGSSTDTQYF.

The V gene is TRBV13, the J gene TRBJ2-2, with 11 positions matching TRBD1. Per the germline V gene, CDR1 is PRHDT and CDR2 is FYEKMQ (reference sequence). The J segment lost 5 bases and the V segment lost 4 bases, leaving 6 bases of the junction unmatched. The CDR3 has 16 amino acids. The CDR3 loop reads CASSSWTGGYTGELFF. In DNA, the CDR3 is TGTGCCAGCAGCTCCTGGACAGGGGGCTATACCGGGGAGCTGTTTTTT.

This clonotype was observed at least ten times. A read error may produce the germline difference seen at one junction end. V is TRBV5-1 and J is TRBJ2-3; 7 bases map to TRBD2. Germline V gene data show CDR1 as SGHRS and CDR2 as YFSETQ. This CDR3 spans 15 amino acids. This CDR3 reads CANSLPSGNTDTQYF. In DNA form, the CDR3 reads TGCGCCAACAGCTTGCCGAGCGGGAACACAGATACGCAGTATTTT.

This clonotype was seen ten or more times. At one end the junction does not follow the germline gene, possibly because of a read error. The chain carries TRBV7-8 and TRBJ2-7; D might be TRBD1 (6 bases). Germline CDR1 SGHVS, CDR2 FQNEAQ. The CDR3 consists of 16 residues. CDR3 nucleotide sequence: TGTGCCAGCAGCCCCTCGGCCACAGGGAGCTCCTACGGGCAGTACTTC. Its translation: CASSPSATGSSYGQYF.

Ten or more counts support this clonotype. Relative to the germline gene, one junction end is altered; a read error may explain this. This chain links TRBV12-3 or TRBV12-4 with TRBJ2-1; 9 bases fit TRBD1. This CDR3 region has 17 residues. CDR3 bases: TGTGCCAGCAGTCTAGCAACCGGGACAGGGTACTACAATGAGCAGTTCTTC. Protein sequence: CASSLATGTGYYNEQFF.

The CDR3 loop reads CASNFLPDPSTGELFF. For the CDR3, the DNA is TGTGCCAGCAACTTCCTTCCGGACCCGAGCACCGGGGAGCTGTTTTTT. The chain uses TRBV6-1 and TRBJ2-2, with D unclear. Trimming took 7 bases from V and 4 from J, leaving 19 bases between them. The CDR3 loop spans 16 amino acids. Germline loops: CDR1 MNHNS, CDR2 SASEGT.

This clonotype was observed a handful of times. This chain links TRBV7-9 with TRBJ2-1; D not resolved. The V gene's germline CDR1 is SEHNR and CDR2 FQNEAQ (reference sequence). Trimming stripped 2 bases from V and 0 bases from J, with 14 bases between. This CDR3 has 17 amino acids. The CDR3 DNA sequence: TGTGCCAGCAGCTTACGAGCAACCTCAAACTCCTACAATGAGCAGTTCTTC. Protein product: CASSLRATSNSYNEQFF.

The chain recombines TRBV20-1 with TRBJ2-3; 7 bases match TRBD2. The CDR3 contains 15 residues. The junction had 11 bases not matched to a gene; V was cut back by 0 bases and J by 8 bases. In germline, CDR1 is DFQATT, CDR2 SNEGSKA (reference sequence). CDR3 protein: CSARDRGGSHGTQYF. CDR3 DNA sequence: TGCAGTGCTAGAGATAGAGGCGGGAGTCACGGTACGCAGTATTTT.

This clonotype was detected many times. The rearrangement uses TRBV15 and TRBJ2-1, with D possibly matching TRBD1 (5 bases). The CDR3 totals 15 residues. CDR1 is LNHNV and CDR2 is YYDKDF in the germline V gene (reference sequence). V lost 3 bases and J 5 bases, leaving 14 bases between the germline ends. DNA of the CDR3: TGTGCCACCAGCAGTCTGGGCAGGGCGAACAATGAGCAGTTCTTC. Translated: CATSSLGRANNEQFF.

This clonotype occurred many times. This chain connects TRBV28 to TRBJ2-1, with D possibly matching TRBD2 (5 bases). The length of the CDR3 is 15 residues. In germline, CDR1 is MDHEN, CDR2 SYDVKM. Trimming shortened V by 10 bases and J by 5 bases, and 21 bases separated the two germline ends. CDR3 coding DNA: TGTGCCACCGACACACCTAGCCGAGGAAACAATGAGCAGTTCTTC. Protein sequence: CATDTPSRGNNEQFF.

This clonotype was recorded at least ten times. The V and J genes are TRBV6-1 and TRBJ2-1; TRBD2 agrees at 9 bases. Germline V lookup: CDR1 MNHNS, CDR2 SASEGT. Germline trimming cut 6 bases from V and 9 bases from J; bases unmatched to any gene: 12. The CDR3 length is 15 residues. As DNA, the CDR3 is TGTGCCAGCAGCGCTCTTGCGGGAGGGCCAGGTGAGCAGTTCTTC. It encodes CASSALAGGPGEQFF.

The chain combines TRBV14 with TRBJ2-1; perhaps TRBD2 as D (5 bases). This CDR3 region has 21 residues. Germline assignment: CDR1 SGHDN and CDR2 FVKESK. The V end lost 4 bases, the J end lost 4 bases, and 32 bases lay between the germline ends. The CDR3 nucleotides read TGTGCCAGCAGCCCCGACATGTTAACGGGAAGGCGACGCAGAAGTTACAATGAGCAGTTCTTC. Translated, it gives CASSPDMLTGRRRRSYNEQFF.

This clonotype has ten or more counts. CDR3: CASSSRRTDTRGQYF. For the CDR3, the DNA is TGTGCCAGCAGTTCCCGGCGGACGGACACCCGCGGGCAGTACTTC. The chain has TRBV6-2 or TRBV6-3 and TRBJ2-7, with D possibly matching TRBD1 (5 bases). The CDR3 length is 15 residues. In germline, CDR1 is MNHEY, CDR2 SVGEGT. Trimming shortened V by 4 bases and J by 9 bases, and 22 bases separated the two germline ends.

This clonotype appeared many times. The chain links TRBV4-2 to TRBJ2-5, with a weak D call TRBD1 (6 bases). The CDR3 is 14 residues long. Germline assignment: CDR1 LGHNA and CDR2 YNFKEQ. Trimming took 3 bases from V and 4 from J, leaving 12 bases between them. Written as DNA, the CDR3 is TGTGCCAGCAGCCACCCTAGAGGGGGAGAGACCCAGTACTTC. It codes for CASSHPRGGETQYF.

This clonotype has a count of ten or more. V and J are TRBV9 and TRBJ2-3, with D tentatively TRBD1 or TRBD2 (6 bases each). Germline V lookup: CDR1 SGDLS, CDR2 YYNGEE. V lost 3 bases and J lost 1, with 15 bases in between. This CDR3 contains 16 residues. As DNA, the CDR3 is TGTGCCAGCAGCGCCGAGGGGGGCTTGGGCACAGATACGCAGTATTTT. It translates to CASSAEGGLGTDTQYF.

This clonotype has ten or more counts. The chain couples TRBV6-1 to TRBJ1-5, with D possibly TRBD1 on 6 matching bases. V was cut by 2 bases and J by 9 bases, with 14 bases left in between. CDR3 size: 14 residues. CDR1 and CDR2 from the germline V gene are MNHNS and SASEGT. The DNA for the CDR3 is TGTGCCAGCAGTGAATATGAGGGGGGAGGGCCCCAGCATTTT. It encodes CASSEYEGGGPQHF.

Many counts were recorded for this clonotype. The V gene is TRBV12-3 or TRBV12-4, the J gene TRBJ2-1, with 8 positions matching TRBD2. The CDR3 is made up of 14 amino acids. Trimming took 6 bases from V and 6 from J; bases not matched to a gene: 7. CDR3 nucleotide sequence: TGTGCCAGCAGGGGGACTAGACTCGTCAATGAGCAGTTCTTC. Translated, it gives CASRGTRLVNEQFF.

This clonotype was observed at least ten times. The chain recombines TRBV28 with TRBJ2-1; D is uncertain. The V end lost 7 bases, the J end lost 5 bases, and 18 bases lay between the germline ends. The germline V gene has CDR1 MDHEN and CDR2 SYDVKM. The CDR3 sequence is 15 residues long. CDR3 bases: TGTGCCAGCAACCCCACGACGGTGGGGAACAATGAGCAGTTCTTC. This codes for CASNPTTVGNNEQFF.

This clonotype was recorded a few times. The J gene is TRBJ2-2, the V gene TRBV4-1, with D hard to call. Germline CDR1 is MGHRA and CDR2 is YSYEKL. The germline V and J ends were trimmed by 6 bases and 0 bases, with 11 bases remaining between them. This CDR3 spans 15 amino acids. The CDR3 region is CASRAHDANTGELFF. For the CDR3, the DNA is TGCGCCAGCAGGGCCCACGACGCGAACACCGGGGAGCTGTTTTTT.

This clonotype was observed at least ten times. DNA of the CDR3: TGTGCCAGCAGCCAAGGGGGGTTCTACGAGCAGTACTTC. The encoded protein is CASSQGGFYEQYF. The V call is TRBV3-1, the J call TRBJ2-7; perhaps D is TRBD1 or TRBD2 (5 bases each). This CDR3 spans 13 amino acids. The ends were cut back, 1 base at V and 3 bases at J, with 7 bases in the middle. Looked up from germline, CDR1 is LGHDT and CDR2 is YNNKEL (reference sequence).

This clonotype was observed at least ten times. This chain connects TRBV28 to TRBJ1-2; 8 bases map to TRBD1. The CDR3 runs to 18 residues. V was clipped by 2 bases and J by 5 bases; unmatched bases: 16. The germline V gene has CDR1 MDHEN and CDR2 SYDVKM. The CDR3 spells CASSLPTIIQGAGYGYTF. CDR3 bases: TGTGCCAGCAGTTTACCTACCATTATCCAGGGGGCTGGGTATGGCTACACCTTC.

Concerning this clonotype: A read error may be the cause here, since a much bigger clone is one base away. The rearrangement uses TRBV11-2 and TRBJ1-2; D is unresolved. Germline values: CDR1 SGHAT, CDR2 FQNNGV. The CDR3 covers 14 residues. The CDR3 loop is CVSSFREKIYGYTF. CDR3 coding DNA: TGTGTCAGCAGCTTCAGAGAGAAGATCTATGGCTACACCTTC.

The CDR3 coding sequence is TGTGCCAGTTCGACTAGCGCTTCCTACAATGAGCAGTTCTTC. It is translated as CASSTSASYNEQFF. V is TRBV19 and J is TRBJ2-1; TRBD2 aligns across 8 bases. V lost 8 bases to trimming and J lost 1 base; unmatched junction nucleotides: 4. The germline V gene has CDR1 LNHDA and CDR2 SQIVND (reference sequence). The CDR3 contains 14 residues.